The source of this T cell receptor beta chain is a study of shared clonotypes between healthy human individuals. Study-wide background: Participating donors consisted of two women and a few men aged 18 to 49. Every donor yielded three CD4 naive, three CD4 memory, two CD8 naive and one CD8 memory plate.

The V and J ends lost 5 bases and 0 bases, in that order; junction bases with no gene match: 9. CDR1 and CDR2 (germline): SGHVS, FQNEAQ. This CDR3 has 16 amino acids. The data were produced by immunoSEQ multiplex PCR, yet TCRdb's version contains in-frame clones alone and is incomplete. The sample holds approximately 710,000 clones, less than 95% seen once. This receptor was taken from a man between 18 and 35 years old in good health. Some clones in this sample may be carry-over from other donors' samples. The chain carries TRBV7-8 and TRBJ2-5, with TRBD2 identical over 7 bases. What was sequenced was memory CD8+ T cells from PBMCs. Subset meaning: CD45RO+ cells pooled with CCR7-negative TemRA cells. The CDR3 spells CASSNPSGAYQETQYF. The CDR3 region has the DNA TGTGCCAGCAGCAACCCTAGCGGAGCGTACCAAGAGACCCAGTACTTC.